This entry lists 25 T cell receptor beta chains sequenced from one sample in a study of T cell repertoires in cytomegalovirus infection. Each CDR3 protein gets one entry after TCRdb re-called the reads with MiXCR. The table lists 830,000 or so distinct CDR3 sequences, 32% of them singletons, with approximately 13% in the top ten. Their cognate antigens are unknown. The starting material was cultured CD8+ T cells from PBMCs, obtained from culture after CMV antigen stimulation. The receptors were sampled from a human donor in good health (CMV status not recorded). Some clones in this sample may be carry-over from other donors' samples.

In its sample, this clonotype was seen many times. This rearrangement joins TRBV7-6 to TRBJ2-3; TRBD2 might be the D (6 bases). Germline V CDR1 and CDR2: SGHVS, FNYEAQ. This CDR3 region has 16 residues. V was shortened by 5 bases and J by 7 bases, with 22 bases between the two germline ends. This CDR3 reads CASSNRGAPPGNTQYF. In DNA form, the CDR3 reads TGTGCCAGCAGCAACCGCGGGGCACCCCCGGGGAATACGCAGTATTTT.

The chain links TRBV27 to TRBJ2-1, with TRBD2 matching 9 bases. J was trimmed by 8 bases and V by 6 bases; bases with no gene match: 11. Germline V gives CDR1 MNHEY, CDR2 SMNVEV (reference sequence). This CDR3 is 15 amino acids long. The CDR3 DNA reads TGTGCCAGCAGCCAGACTAGCGGACCGAGGGATGAGCAGTTCTTC. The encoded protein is CASSQTSGPRDEQFF.

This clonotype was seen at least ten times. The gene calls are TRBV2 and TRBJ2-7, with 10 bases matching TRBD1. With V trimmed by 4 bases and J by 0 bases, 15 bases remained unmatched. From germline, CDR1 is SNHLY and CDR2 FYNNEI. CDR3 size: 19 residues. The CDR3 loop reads CASSVSYSPGQGSSYEQYF. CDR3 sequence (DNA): TGTGCCAGCAGTGTATCATATTCGCCGGGACAGGGGTCCTCCTACGAGCAGTACTTC.

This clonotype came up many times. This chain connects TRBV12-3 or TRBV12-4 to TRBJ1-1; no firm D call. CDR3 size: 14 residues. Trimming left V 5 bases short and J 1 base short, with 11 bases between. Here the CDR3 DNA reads TGTGCCAGCAGTCCCGCTTCAAAGAACACTGAAGCTTTCTTT. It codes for CASSPASKNTEAFF.

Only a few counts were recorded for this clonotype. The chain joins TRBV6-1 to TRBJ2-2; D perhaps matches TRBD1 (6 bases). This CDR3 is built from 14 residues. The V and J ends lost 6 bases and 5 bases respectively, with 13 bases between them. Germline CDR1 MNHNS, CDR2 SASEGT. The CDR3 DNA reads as TGTGCCAGCAGCATTAACAGGGAAACCGGGGAGCTGTTTTTT. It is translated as CASSINRETGELFF.

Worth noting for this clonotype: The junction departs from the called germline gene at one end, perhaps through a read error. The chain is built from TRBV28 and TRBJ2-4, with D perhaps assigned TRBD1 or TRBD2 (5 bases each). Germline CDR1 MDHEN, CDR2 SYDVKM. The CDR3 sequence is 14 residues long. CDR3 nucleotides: TGTACCAGCAGTTTACGGGGACCCCAAAACATTCAGTACTTC. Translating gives CTSSLRGPQNIQYF.

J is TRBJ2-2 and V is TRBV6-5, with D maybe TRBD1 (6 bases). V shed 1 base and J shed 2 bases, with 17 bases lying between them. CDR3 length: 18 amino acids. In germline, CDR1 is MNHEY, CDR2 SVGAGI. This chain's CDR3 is CASSYWGRALVNTGELFF. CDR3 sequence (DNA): TGTGCCAGCAGTTACTGGGGGCGGGCATTGGTAAACACCGGGGAGCTGTTTTTT.

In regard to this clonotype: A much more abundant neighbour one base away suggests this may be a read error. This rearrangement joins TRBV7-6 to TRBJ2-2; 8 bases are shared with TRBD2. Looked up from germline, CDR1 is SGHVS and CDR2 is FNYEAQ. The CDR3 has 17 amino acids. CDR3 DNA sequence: TGTTCCAGCAGCCGATTCGGAGCGGGGGATAACACCGGGGAGCTGTTTTTT. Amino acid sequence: CSSSRFGAGDNTGELFF.

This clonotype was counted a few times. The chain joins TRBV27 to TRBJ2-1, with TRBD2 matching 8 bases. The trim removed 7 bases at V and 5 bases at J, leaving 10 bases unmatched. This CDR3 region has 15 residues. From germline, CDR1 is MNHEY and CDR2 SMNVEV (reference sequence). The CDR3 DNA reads TGTGCCAGCAAAAGGGCTAGCGGGTTTGACAATGAGCAGTTCTTC. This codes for CASKRASGFDNEQFF.

The CDR3 protein is CASSPHWNEKLFF. As DNA, the CDR3 is TGTGCCAGCAGCCCCCACTGGAATGAAAAACTGTTTTTT. J is TRBJ1-4 and V is TRBV27; D is undetermined. The CDR3 covers 13 residues. V was clipped by 6 bases and J by 5 bases, with 10 bases between them. Looked up from germline, CDR1 is MNHEY and CDR2 is SMNVEV (reference sequence). The variable domain in full, completed from reference TRBV27 and TRBJ1-4, reads EAQVTQNPRYLITVTGKKLTVTCSQNMNHEYMSWYRQDPGLGLRQIYYSMNVEVTDKGDVPEGYKVSRKEKRNFPLILESPSPNQTSLYFCASSPHWNEKLFFGSGTQLSVL.

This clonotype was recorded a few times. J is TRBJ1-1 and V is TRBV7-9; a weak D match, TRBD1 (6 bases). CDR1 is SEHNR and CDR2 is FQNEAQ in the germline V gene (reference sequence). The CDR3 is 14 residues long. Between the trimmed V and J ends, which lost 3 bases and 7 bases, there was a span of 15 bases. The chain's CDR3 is CASSLGGRGLEAFF. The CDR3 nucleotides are TGTGCCAGCAGCTTGGGGGGCCGGGGGCTTGAAGCTTTCTTT.

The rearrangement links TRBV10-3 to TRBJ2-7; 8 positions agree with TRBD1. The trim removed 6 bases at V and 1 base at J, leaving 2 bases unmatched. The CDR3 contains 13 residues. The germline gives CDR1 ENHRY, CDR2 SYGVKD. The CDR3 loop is CAIRGDRSYEQYF. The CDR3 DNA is TGTGCCATCAGGGGGGACAGGTCCTACGAGCAGTACTTC.

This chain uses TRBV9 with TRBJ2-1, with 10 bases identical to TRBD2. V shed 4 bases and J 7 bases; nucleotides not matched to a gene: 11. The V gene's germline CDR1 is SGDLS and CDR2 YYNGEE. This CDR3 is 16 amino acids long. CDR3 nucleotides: TGTGCCAGCAGCCACGACCTAGCGGGGGAAATTAATGAGCAGTTCTTC. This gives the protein CASSHDLAGEINEQFF.

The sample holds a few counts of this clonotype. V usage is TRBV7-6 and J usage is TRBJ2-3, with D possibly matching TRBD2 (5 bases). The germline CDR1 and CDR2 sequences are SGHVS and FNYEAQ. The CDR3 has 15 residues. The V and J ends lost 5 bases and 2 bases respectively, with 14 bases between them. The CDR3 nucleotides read TGTGCCAGCAGCCTTAAGACCGGGAACACAGATACGCAGTATTTT. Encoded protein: CASSLKTGNTDTQYF.

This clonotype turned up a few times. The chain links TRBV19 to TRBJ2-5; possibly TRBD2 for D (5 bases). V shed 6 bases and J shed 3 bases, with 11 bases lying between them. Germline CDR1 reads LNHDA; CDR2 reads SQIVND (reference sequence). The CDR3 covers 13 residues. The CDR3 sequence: CASSPLAEETQYF. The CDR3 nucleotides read TGTGCCAGTAGCCCCCTAGCCGAAGAGACCCAGTACTTC.

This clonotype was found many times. The CDR3 region is CASSGSPGSSYEQYF. Written as DNA, the CDR3 is TGTGCCAGCAGTGGGTCCCCAGGGAGCTCCTACGAGCAGTACTTC. This rearrangement joins TRBV7-6 to TRBJ2-7; the D gene could be TRBD1 or TRBD2 (5 bases each). V was clipped by 6 bases and J by 0 bases, with 15 bases between them. Looked up from germline, CDR1 is SGHVS and CDR2 is FNYEAQ. This CDR3 spans 15 amino acids.

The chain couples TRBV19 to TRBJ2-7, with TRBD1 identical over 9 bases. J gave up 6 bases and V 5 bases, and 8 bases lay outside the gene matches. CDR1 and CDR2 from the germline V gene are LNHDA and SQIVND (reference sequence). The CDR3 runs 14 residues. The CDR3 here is CASSLRDRAFEQYF. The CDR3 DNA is TGTGCCAGTAGTCTCCGGGACAGGGCGTTCGAGCAGTACTTC.

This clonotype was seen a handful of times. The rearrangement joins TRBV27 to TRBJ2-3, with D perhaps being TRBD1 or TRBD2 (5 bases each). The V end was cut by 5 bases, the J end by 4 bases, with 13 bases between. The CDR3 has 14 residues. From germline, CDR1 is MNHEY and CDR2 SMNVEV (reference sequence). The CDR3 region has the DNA TGTGCCAGCAGTAGGGACCGAAAGGCAGATACGCAGTATTTT. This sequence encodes CASSRDRKADTQYF.

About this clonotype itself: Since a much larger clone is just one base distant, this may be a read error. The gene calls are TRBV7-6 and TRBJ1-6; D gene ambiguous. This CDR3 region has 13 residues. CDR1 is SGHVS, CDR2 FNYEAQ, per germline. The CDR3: CASSSTGGSPPHF. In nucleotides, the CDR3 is TGTGCCAGCAGCTCGACCGGCGGGTCACCCCCCCACTTT.

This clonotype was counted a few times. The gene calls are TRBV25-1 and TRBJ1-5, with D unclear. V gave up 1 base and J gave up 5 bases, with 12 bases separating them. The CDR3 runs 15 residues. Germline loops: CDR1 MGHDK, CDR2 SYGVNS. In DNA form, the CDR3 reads TGTGCCAGCAGTGAATCTTTATCGTCGGATCAGCCCCAGCATTTT. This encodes CASSESLSSDQPQHF. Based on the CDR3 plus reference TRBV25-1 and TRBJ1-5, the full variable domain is EADIYQTPRYLVIGTGKKITLECSQTMGHDKMYWYQQDPGMELHLIHYSYGVNSTEKGDLSSESTVSRIRTEHFPLTLESARPSHTSQYLCASSESLSSDQPQHFGDGTRLSIL.

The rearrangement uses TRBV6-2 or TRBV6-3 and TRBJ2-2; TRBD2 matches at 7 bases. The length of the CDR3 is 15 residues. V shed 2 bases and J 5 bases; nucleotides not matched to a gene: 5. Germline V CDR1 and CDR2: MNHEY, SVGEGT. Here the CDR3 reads CASSYSGATTGELFF. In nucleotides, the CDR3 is TGTGCCAGCAGTTACAGCGGGGCTACTACCGGGGAGCTGTTTTTT.

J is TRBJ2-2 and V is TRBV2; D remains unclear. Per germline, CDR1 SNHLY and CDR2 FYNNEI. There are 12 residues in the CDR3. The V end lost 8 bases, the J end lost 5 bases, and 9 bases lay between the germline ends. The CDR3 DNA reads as TGTGCCAGCTTTGGTGCAACCGGGGAGCTGTTTTTT. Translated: CASFGATGELFF. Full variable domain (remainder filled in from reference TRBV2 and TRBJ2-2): EPEVTQTPSHQVTQMGQEVILRCVPISNHLYFYWYRQILGQKVEFLVSFYNNEISEKSEIFDDQFSVERPDGSNFTLKIRSTKLEDSAMYFCASFGATGELFFGEGSRLTVL.

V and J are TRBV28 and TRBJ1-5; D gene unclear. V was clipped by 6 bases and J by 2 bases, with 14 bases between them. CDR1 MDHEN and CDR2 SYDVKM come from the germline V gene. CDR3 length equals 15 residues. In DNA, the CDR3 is TGTGCCAGCAGAAAAAAACAGAAAGGCAATCAGCCCCAGCATTTT. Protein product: CASRKKQKGNQPQHF.

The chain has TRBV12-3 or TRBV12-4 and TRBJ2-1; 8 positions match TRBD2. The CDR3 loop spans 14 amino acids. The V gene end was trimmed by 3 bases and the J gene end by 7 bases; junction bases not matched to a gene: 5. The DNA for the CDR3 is TGTGCCAGCAGTTTTAGCGGGGTGGTGAATGAGCAGTTCTTC. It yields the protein CASSFSGVVNEQFF.

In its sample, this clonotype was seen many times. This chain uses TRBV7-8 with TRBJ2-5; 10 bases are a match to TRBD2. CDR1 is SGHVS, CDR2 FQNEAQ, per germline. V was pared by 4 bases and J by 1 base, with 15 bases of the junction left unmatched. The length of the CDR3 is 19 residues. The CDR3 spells CASSYSQSLAGDLQETQYF. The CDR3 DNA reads TGTGCCAGCAGCTATTCTCAATCCCTAGCGGGGGACCTCCAAGAGACCCAGTACTTC.